A selection of T cell receptor beta chains follows, all from one sample in a study of cytotoxic CD8 clonotypes in ibrutinib-treated CLL. Repertoires were generated with immunoSEQ multiplex PCR, while TCRdb's copy carries only in-frame clones and drops some. Among 200,000 or so clones listed, 70% were seen once. The sample consisted of PBMCs, taken after 12 months of ibrutinib treatment. The receptor set was obtained from a human donor with chronic lymphocytic leukemia. The CDR3 runs from the conserved cysteine through the conserved F or W. A D gene is named only where the DNA matches it firmly. The listing skips clone size in some rows; elsewhere it reads once, few, many or a size class.

d_gene: -
abundance: -
v_gene: TRBV18
j_gene: TRBJ2-3
CDR3aa: CASSPETAFNTDTQYF
CDR3nt: TGTGCCAGCTCACCTGAGACCGCGTTTAACACAGATACGCAGTATTTT

d_gene: -
abundance: -
v_gene: TRBV18
j_gene: TRBJ1-1
CDR3aa: CASSPQGTEAFF
CDR3nt: TGTGCCAGCTCACCACAGGGGACTGAAGCTTTCTTT

d_gene: -
abundance: -
v_gene: TRBV7-2
j_gene: TRBJ2-7
CDR3aa: CASSFRGPEGYEQYF
CDR3nt: TGTGCCAGCAGCTTTCGAGGGCCAGAAGGCTACGAGCAGTACTTC

d_gene: -
abundance: -
v_gene: TRBV9
j_gene: TRBJ2-7
CDR3aa: CASSVAAGGTESLYF
CDR3nt: TGTGCCAGCAGCGTTGCCGCCGGTGGGACGGAGTCCTTGTACTTC

d_gene: -
abundance: -
v_gene: TRBV29-1
j_gene: TRBJ2-1
CDR3aa: CSVGKDGANEQFF
CDR3nt: TGCAGCGTTGGCAAGGATGGCGCCAATGAGCAGTTCTTC

d_gene: -
abundance: -
v_gene: TRBV30
j_gene: TRBJ1-2
CDR3aa: CAWSVQSWDYGYTF
CDR3nt: TGTGCCTGGAGTGTACAGTCGTGGGACTATGGCTACACCTTC

d_gene: -
abundance: -
v_gene: TRBV2
j_gene: TRBJ1-1
CDR3aa: CASNPHGSYTEAFF
CDR3nt: TGTGCCAGCAACCCCCACGGCTCCTACACTGAAGCTTTCTTT

d_gene: -
abundance: -
v_gene: TRBV23-1
j_gene: TRBJ1-1
CDR3aa: CASTHRTVARTEAFF
CDR3nt: TGCGCCAGCACTCACCGGACAGTCGCAAGGACTGAAGCTTTCTTT

d_gene: -
abundance: -
v_gene: TRBV7-6
j_gene: TRBJ2-7
CDR3aa: CASSDNYYEQYF
CDR3nt: TGTGCCAGCAGCGACAACTACTACGAGCAGTACTTC

d_gene: TRBD2
abundance: -
v_gene: TRBV6-4
j_gene: TRBJ2-1
CDR3aa: CASSRGLASNNEQFF
CDR3nt: TGTGCCAGCAGTCGGGGACTAGCGAGTAACAATGAGCAGTTCTTC

d_gene: -
abundance: few
v_gene: TRBV30
j_gene: TRBJ1-2
CDR3aa: CAFARLTNYGYTF
CDR3nt: TGTGCTTTTGCCCGGCTTACTAACTATGGCTACACCTTC

d_gene: -
abundance: many
v_gene: TRBV4-3
j_gene: TRBJ1-2
CDR3aa: CASSQDRVNYGYTF
CDR3nt: TGCGCCAGCAGCCAAGACAGGGTTAACTATGGCTACACCTTC

d_gene: -
abundance: few
v_gene: TRBV27
j_gene: TRBJ2-5
CDR3aa: CASTHWGEEGETQYF
CDR3nt: TGTGCCAGCACTCATTGGGGGGAGGAGGGGGAGACCCAGTACTTC

d_gene: TRBD1
abundance: -
v_gene: TRBV4-2
j_gene: TRBJ2-1
CDR3aa: CASSPGQGSYNEQFF
CDR3nt: TGTGCCAGCAGCCCCGGACAGGGCTCCTACAATGAGCAGTTCTTC

d_gene: -
abundance: -
v_gene: TRBV28
j_gene: TRBJ1-5
CDR3aa: CASSLAGPNSNQPQHF
CDR3nt: TGTGCCAGCAGTTTAGCAGGACCTAATAGCAATCAGCCCCAGCATTTT

d_gene: -
abundance: -
v_gene: TRBV5-1
j_gene: TRBJ1-5
CDR3aa: CASSLSGQPQHF
CDR3nt: TGCGCCAGCAGCCTCTCAGGGCAGCCCCAGCATTTT

d_gene: -
abundance: -
v_gene: TRBV6-5
j_gene: TRBJ2-3
CDR3aa: CASSSSSNTQYF
CDR3nt: TGTGCCAGCAGTTCCTCTAGTAATACGCAGTATTTT

d_gene: TRBD1
abundance: few
v_gene: TRBV9
j_gene: TRBJ2-4
CDR3aa: CASSVGQGRNIQYF
CDR3nt: TGTGCCAGCAGCGTAGGACAGGGCCGGAACATTCAGTACTTC

d_gene: -
abundance: -
v_gene: TRBV19
j_gene: TRBJ1-1
CDR3aa: CASSIPQGRTEAFF
CDR3nt: TGTGCCAGTAGTATCCCCCAGGGGAGAACTGAAGCTTTCTTT

d_gene: -
abundance: few
v_gene: TRBV18
j_gene: TRBJ1-5
CDR3aa: CASTQDLGNQPQHF
CDR3nt: TGTGCCAGCACCCAGGACCTGGGCAATCAGCCCCAGCATTTT

d_gene: -
abundance: -
v_gene: TRBV18
j_gene: TRBJ1-1
CDR3aa: CASRAGYGPEAFF
CDR3nt: TGTGCCAGCCGGGCGGGGTATGGTCCTGAAGCTTTCTTT

d_gene: -
abundance: -
v_gene: TRBV5-6
j_gene: TRBJ2-7
CDR3aa: CASSFRVYNEQYF
CDR3nt: TGTGCCAGCAGCTTCAGGGTATACAACGAGCAGTACTTC

d_gene: -
abundance: -
v_gene: TRBV9
j_gene: TRBJ1-5
CDR3aa: CASSVRTGVGYSNQPQHF
CDR3nt: TGTGCCAGCAGCGTCCGGACTGGTGTAGGTTATAGCAATCAGCCCCAGCATTTT

d_gene: -
abundance: -
v_gene: TRBV6-6
j_gene: TRBJ1-2
CDR3aa: CASSYRGRAGYGYTF
CDR3nt: TGTGCCAGCAGTTACCGTGGGAGGGCAGGCTATGGCTACACCTTC

d_gene: -
abundance: -
v_gene: TRBV19
j_gene: TRBJ2-3
CDR3aa: CASSPRTFSSTDTQYF
CDR3nt: TGTGCCAGTAGTCCCAGGACTTTCTCTAGCACAGATACGCAGTATTTT

d_gene: -
abundance: once
v_gene: TRBV6-5
j_gene: TRBJ2-7
CDR3aa: CASSLRTGGTYEQYF
CDR3nt: TGTGCCAGCAGCCTTAGGACAGGAGGGACCTACGAGCAGTACTTC

d_gene: -
abundance: -
v_gene: TRBV7-6
j_gene: TRBJ1-1
CDR3aa: CASSLSPMAEAFF
CDR3nt: TGTGCCAGCAGCCTAAGCCCCATGGCTGAAGCTTTCTTT

d_gene: -
abundance: -
v_gene: TRBV29-1
j_gene: TRBJ2-7
CDR3aa: CSVVPDGSYEQYF
CDR3nt: TGCAGCGTTGTTCCGGACGGGAGTTACGAGCAGTACTTC

d_gene: -
abundance: -
v_gene: TRBV28
j_gene: TRBJ2-1
CDR3aa: CASSQQRQGSQQFF
CDR3nt: TGTGCCAGCAGCCAGCAGCGGCAGGGCAGTCAGCAGTTCTTC

d_gene: -
abundance: -
v_gene: TRBV6-5
j_gene: TRBJ1-1
CDR3aa: CASSYRDGNTEAFF
CDR3nt: TGTGCCAGCAGTTACCGGGACGGGAACACTGAAGCTTTCTTT

d_gene: -
abundance: few
v_gene: TRBV5-1
j_gene: TRBJ1-3
CDR3aa: CASSHWGGNTIYF
CDR3nt: TGCGCCAGCAGCCACTGGGGGGGAAACACCATATATTTT

d_gene: -
abundance: -
v_gene: TRBV18
j_gene: TRBJ2-1
CDR3aa: CASSSSVASYNEQFF
CDR3nt: TGTGCCAGCTCATCCTCAGTAGCCTCCTACAATGAGCAGTTCTTC

d_gene: -
abundance: -
v_gene: TRBV7-9
j_gene: TRBJ2-5
CDR3aa: CASSLERGGQETQYF
CDR3nt: TGTGCCAGCAGCTTAGAGCGAGGGGGTCAAGAGACCCAGTACTTC

d_gene: -
abundance: -
v_gene: TRBV9
j_gene: TRBJ1-5
CDR3aa: CASSVAQDNQPQHF
CDR3nt: TGTGCCAGCAGCGTAGCCCAGGACAATCAGCCCCAGCATTTT

d_gene: -
abundance: -
v_gene: TRBV29-1
j_gene: TRBJ1-5
CDR3aa: CSVQGGGNQPQHF
CDR3nt: TGCAGCGTTCAGGGTGGGGGAAATCAGCCCCAGCATTTT

d_gene: TRBD1
abundance: -
v_gene: TRBV2
j_gene: TRBJ2-3
CDR3aa: CASSMDRFTDTQYF
CDR3nt: TGTGCCAGCAGTATGGACAGGTTCACAGATACGCAGTATTTT

d_gene: -
abundance: -
v_gene: TRBV30
j_gene: TRBJ2-7
CDR3aa: CAWGGYEQYF
CDR3nt: TGTGCCTGGGGTGGGTACGAGCAGTACTTC

d_gene: -
abundance: few
v_gene: TRBV18
j_gene: TRBJ1-2
CDR3aa: CASSPYTPPQGSYGYTF
CDR3nt: TGTGCCAGCTCACCATACACACCACCTCAGGGGAGCTATGGCTACACCTTC

d_gene: -
abundance: -
v_gene: TRBV21-1
j_gene: TRBJ1-1
CDR3aa: CASSKNDVRGDTEAFF
CDR3nt: TGTGCCAGCAGCAAAAATGACGTGCGGGGTGACACTGAAGCTTTCTTT

d_gene: TRBD1
abundance: -
v_gene: TRBV27
j_gene: TRBJ1-1
CDR3aa: CASKRTGQTEAFF
CDR3nt: TGTGCCAGCAAACGGACAGGGCAGACTGAAGCTTTCTTT

d_gene: -
abundance: -
v_gene: TRBV9
j_gene: TRBJ2-1
CDR3aa: CASSVSSGTPYNEQFF
CDR3nt: TGTGCCAGCAGCGTCTCGAGCGGAACCCCTTACAATGAGCAGTTCTTC

d_gene: -
abundance: once
v_gene: TRBV6-1
j_gene: TRBJ1-2
CDR3aa: CATGRLANYGYTF
CDR3nt: TGTGCCACCGGACGGTTAGCTAACTATGGCTACACCTTC